A single sample gave rise to the 11 T cell receptor beta chains below, sequenced in a study of post-analysis software for immune sequencing data. Findings of the study overall: Compared with controls, patients had more of 4 to 6 TRBV segments, including TRBV5-6, TRBV5-1 and TRBV20-1.

What these receptors recognize is not known. TCR beta libraries were prepared from cDNA with unique molecular identifiers. In TCRdb, the PCR reads were re-called with MiXCR into one record per CDR3 protein. The sample includes 450,000 or so distinct CDR3 sequences, roughly 45% of them seen just once. Sequenced: blood. The receptors shown here come from a girl aged 5 to 17 with multiple sclerosis.

The chain links TRBV3-1 to TRBJ1-2, with TRBD1 matching 9 bases. The CDR3 consists of 14 residues. V lost 3 bases and J lost 7; bases outside the gene matches: 6. The germline CDR1 and CDR2 sequences are LGHDT and YNNKEL (reference sequence). For the CDR3, the DNA is TGTGCCAGCAGCCACTCACAGGGGGCAGGTGGCTACACCTTC. It codes for CASSHSQGAGGYTF.

The chain employs TRBV7-2 and TRBJ2-1, with D tentatively TRBD1 (5 bases). CDR1 is SGHTA and CDR2 is FQGNSA in the germline V gene. V was clipped by 5 bases and J by 9 bases, with 23 bases between them. CDR3 length: 16 amino acids. In DNA, the CDR3 is TGTGCCAGCAGCCGAACGGGTCCAGGGCTTACACGTGAGCAGTTCTTC. This sequence encodes CASSRTGPGLTREQFF.

The table lists this clonotype with a few counts. The chain is built from TRBV27 and TRBJ2-1; the D gene could be TRBD1 or TRBD2 (5 bases each). Germline V CDR1 and CDR2: MNHEY, SMNVEV (reference sequence). Between the trimmed V and J ends, which lost 2 bases and 8 bases, there was a span of 10 bases. This CDR3 comprises 13 residues. CDR3 nucleotides: TGTGCCAGCAGTTTAATGATGGGGGATGAGCAGTTCTTC. It translates to CASSLMMGDEQFF.

This chain joins TRBV7-2 and TRBJ2-1; TRBD1 or TRBD2 may be the D gene (6 bases each). This CDR3 has 16 amino acids. V dropped 3 bases and J dropped 5 bases, with 17 bases sitting between them. Germline V gene lookup returns CDR1 SGHTA and CDR2 FQGNSA. In nucleotides, the CDR3 is TGTGCCAGCAGCTTGAGAAGGGGGGCCTTCGACAATGAGCAGTTCTTC. Protein product: CASSLRRGAFDNEQFF.

This clonotype was detected once. The chain links TRBV6-4 to TRBJ2-1, with D tentatively TRBD1 or TRBD2 (6 bases each). V was pared by 8 bases and J by 8 bases, with 16 bases between. The CDR3 extends over 13 amino acids. Germline V gene lookup returns CDR1 MRHNA and CDR2 SNTAGT. The CDR3 sequence is CASSRGRADEQFF. The CDR3 region has the DNA TGTGCCAGCTCTCGGGGGCGTGCGGATGAGCAGTTCTTC.

The chain recombines TRBV20-1 with TRBJ1-5; TRBD1 matches 9 bases. The CDR3 runs to 15 residues. Germline values: CDR1 DFQATT, CDR2 SNEGSKA (reference sequence). V trimming: 4 bases; J trimming: 2 bases; junction bases outside the gene matches: 6. The CDR3 reads CSAINRDRGNQPQHF. The CDR3 DNA reads TGCAGTGCTATAAACCGGGACAGGGGCAATCAGCCCCAGCATTTT.

This clonotype was seen only once. The genes are TRBV5-1 and TRBJ2-1, with 7 bases fitting TRBD2. The germline gives CDR1 SGHRS, CDR2 YFSETQ. The CDR3 totals 15 residues. V shed 0 bases and J 5 bases; nucleotides not matched to a gene: 5. CDR3 sequence (DNA): TGCGCCAGCAGCTTGGATCCTAGCGGAGACAATGAGCAGTTCTTC. The encoded protein is CASSLDPSGDNEQFF.

This rearrangement joins TRBV4-3 to TRBJ1-1, with no clear D. Germline V CDR1 and CDR2: LGHNA, YSLEER. The CDR3 has 13 amino acids. Trimming removed 3 bases at V and 4 bases at J, with 9 bases between. CDR3 sequence reads: CASSHNPGTEAFF. In DNA, the CDR3 is TGCGCCAGCAGCCATAACCCGGGCACTGAAGCTTTCTTT.

The gene calls are TRBV27 and TRBJ2-1; possibly TRBD1 or TRBD2 for D (5 bases each). This CDR3 is built from 16 residues. CDR1 and CDR2 from the germline V gene are MNHEY and SMNVEV (reference sequence). Between the trimmed V and J ends, which lost 6 bases and 3 bases, there was a span of 18 bases. CDR3 sequence reads: CASRTGSGNFYNEQFF. CDR3 sequence (DNA): TGTGCCAGCAGAACAGGCTCCGGGAACTTCTACAATGAGCAGTTCTTC.

This sequence joins TRBV20-1 and TRBJ2-1; no definite D call. Germline V CDR1 and CDR2: DFQATT, SNEGSKA (reference sequence). The CDR3 length is 15 residues. V lost 0 bases to trimming and J lost 1 base, with 10 bases between them. The CDR3 reads CSARDATRSYNEQFF. CDR3 coding DNA: TGCAGTGCTAGAGATGCAACCAGGTCCTACAATGAGCAGTTCTTC.

The chain recombines TRBV7-9 with TRBJ2-7; a weak D match, TRBD2 (5 bases). With 1 base removed from V and 6 bases from J, the gap between germline ends came to 13 bases. Germline V CDR1 and CDR2: SEHNR, FQNEAQ (reference sequence). This CDR3 has 14 amino acids. The CDR3 bases are TGTGCCAGCAGCTTAGTGGCCTCGAGCGGCGAGCAGTACTTC. It yields the protein CASSLVASSGEQYF.